A single sample is the source of the 32 T cell receptor beta chains below, sequenced in a study of OX40 agonist ivuxolimab in advanced cancers. TCRdb keeps only in-frame clones here, not all; method: immunoSEQ multiplex PCR. The repertoire holds over 55,000 clones, with roughly 80% as singletons. This specimen consisted of CD4+ or CD8+ T cells sorted from blood, obtained in a trial of the OX40 agonist ivuxolimab. Source of these receptors: an adult with an advanced solid tumor such as melanoma, head and neck, liver or kidney cancer.

The count of this clone is one. This chain links TRBV4-1 with TRBJ1-1; D not resolved. Trimming took off 3 bases at V and 0 bases at J, with 5 bases between the two ends. This CDR3 has 13 residues. Per the germline V gene, CDR1 is MGHRA and CDR2 is YSYEKL. The CDR3 coding sequence is TGCGCCAGCAGCCACCAACTGAACACTGAAGCTTTCTTT. Translating it yields CASSHQLNTEAFF.

V gene TRBV7-8 combines with J gene TRBJ1-2; D uncertain. V was shortened by 3 bases and J by 1 base, with 12 bases between the two germline ends. Germline CDR1 reads SGHVS; CDR2 reads FQNEAQ. The CDR3 runs to 15 residues. The CDR3 region has the DNA TGTGCCAGCAGCTTGATGGGCTCAAGTAACTATGGCTACACCTTC. The encoded protein is CASSLMGSSNYGYTF.

The chain has TRBV2 and TRBJ1-4; 10 positions agree with TRBD1. The CDR3 covers 15 residues. V was clipped by 5 bases and J by 6 bases; unmatched bases: 6. The germline V gene encodes CDR1 SNHLY and CDR2 FYNNEI. The CDR3 sequence: CASSIDRGRDEKLFF. The CDR3 region has the DNA TGTGCCAGCAGTATCGACAGGGGGCGCGATGAAAAACTGTTTTTT.

The chain joins TRBV5-8 to TRBJ2-2; 10 bases map to TRBD1. The germline gives CDR1 SGHTS, CDR2 YDEGEE. The CDR3 has 15 amino acids. With V trimmed by 4 bases and J by 6 bases, 6 bases remained unmatched. Here the CDR3 reads CASSRGQGEAGELFF. The CDR3 DNA is TGTGCCAGCAGCCGAGGACAGGGGGAAGCCGGGGAGCTGTTTTTT.

The J gene is TRBJ1-2, the V gene TRBV18; maybe TRBD1 (6 bases). CDR3 length: 12 residues. Germline CDR1 and CDR2: KGHSH and LQKENI. Trimming shortened V by 0 bases and J by 8 bases, and 7 bases separated the two germline ends. The CDR3 spells CASSPPGAGYTF. The CDR3 DNA follows: TGTGCCAGCTCACCACCGGGGGCCGGCTACACCTTC.

CDR3 DNA sequence: TGTGCCAGTAGTATAGGCGACAGGGGTGACACTGAAGCTTTCTTT. Residues: CASSIGDRGDTEAFF. This chain links TRBV19 with TRBJ1-1; the match to TRBD1 covers 8 bases. Germline CDR1 and CDR2: LNHDA and SQIVND (reference sequence). The CDR3 loop spans 15 amino acids. Trimming at V came to 1 base and at J to 3 bases, leaving 4 bases not matched to a gene.

This rearrangement joins TRBV7-2 to TRBJ1-1; D is ambiguous. Germline V gene lookup returns CDR1 SGHTA and CDR2 FQGNSA. This CDR3 spans 13 amino acids. V dropped 3 bases and J dropped 3 bases, with 8 bases sitting between them. CDR3 sequence reads: CASSFSYYTEAFF. The CDR3 coding sequence is TGTGCCAGCAGCTTTTCGTACTACACTGAAGCTTTCTTT.

The chain employs TRBV9 and TRBJ1-3; no definite D call. Trimming stripped 3 bases from V and 4 bases from J, with 8 bases between. The CDR3 sequence is 13 residues long. In germline, CDR1 is SGDLS, CDR2 YYNGEE. CDR3 residues: CASSADDGNTIYF. Here the CDR3 DNA reads TGTGCCAGCAGCGCCGATGACGGAAACACCATATATTTT.

The J gene is TRBJ1-1, the V gene TRBV5-4, with 9 bases identical to TRBD1. The CDR3 runs to 15 residues. V was clipped by 4 bases and J by 3 bases; unmatched bases: 7. Germline lookup yields CDR1 SGHNT and CDR2 YYREEE (reference sequence). The CDR3 nucleotides are TGTGCCAGCAGCGGGGGACAGGGCGGGGACACTGAAGCTTTCTTT. This translates into CASSGGQGGDTEAFF. Drawing the rest from reference TRBV5-4 and TRBJ1-1, the complete variable domain is ETGVTQSPTHLIKTRGQQVTLRCSSQSGHNTVSWYQQALGQGPQFIFQYYREEENGRGNFPPRFSGLQFPNYSSELNVNALELDDSALYLCASSGGQGGDTEAFFGQGTRLTVV.

The CDR3 nucleotides are TGCGCCAGCAGTCGAGGCAGGGGCGGGGTGAACACTGAAGCTTTCTTT. It yields the protein CASSRGRGGVNTEAFF. The chain uses TRBV5-1 and TRBJ1-1; the D gene is possibly TRBD1 (6 bases). The V end lost 5 bases, the J end lost 0 bases, and 17 bases lay between the germline ends. Germline V CDR1 and CDR2: SGHRS, YFSETQ. This CDR3 comprises 16 residues.

The V call is TRBV6-5, the J call TRBJ2-2; weak D call: TRBD2 (6 bases). V lost 4 bases, J lost 10 bases, and 19 bases lay in between. This CDR3 comprises 15 residues. Germline CDR1 is MNHEY and CDR2 is SVGAGI. The CDR3 DNA is TGTGCCAGCAGTTCTAGGGGACTTGCCCGTGAGGAGCTGTTTTTT. Protein sequence: CASSSRGLAREELFF.

V gene TRBV19 combines with J gene TRBJ1-5; D is unresolved. The CDR3 runs to 14 residues. Trimming removed 1 base at V and 5 bases at J, with 9 bases between. The germline V gene encodes CDR1 LNHDA and CDR2 SQIVND (reference sequence). The CDR3 here is CASSIGRLYQPQHF. The CDR3 bases are TGTGCCAGTAGTATAGGAAGGCTATATCAGCCCCAGCATTTT.

This clone has a handful of counts. This chain links TRBV5-1 with TRBJ1-5; 7 bases fit TRBD1. The CDR3 is 15 residues long. After removal of 5 bases from V and 0 bases from J, the junction contained 5 bases not matched to a gene. Germline V CDR1 and CDR2: SGHRS, YFSETQ. CDR3 in amino acids: CASRRDSYSNQPQHF. CDR3 in DNA: TGCGCCAGCAGACGGGACAGCTATAGCAATCAGCCCCAGCATTTT.

The rearrangement joins TRBV6-6 to TRBJ1-3; D remains unclear. Germline CDR1 and CDR2: MNHNY and SVGAGI (reference sequence). V was pared by 0 bases and J by 2 bases, with 2 bases between. This CDR3 has 13 amino acids. The CDR3 loop is CASSYSPGNTIYF. The CDR3 nucleotides are TGTGCCAGCAGTTACTCGCCTGGAAACACCATATATTTT.

The V call is TRBV19, the J call TRBJ1-2, with TRBD1 as a possible D gene (5 bases). This CDR3 is built from 13 residues. With 5 bases removed from V and 6 bases from J, the gap between germline ends came to 13 bases. Germline-derived CDR1 and CDR2 are LNHDA and SQIVND (reference sequence). The chain's CDR3 is CASSVRGADGYTF. The CDR3 nucleotides read TGTGCCAGTAGTGTCCGCGGGGCCGATGGCTACACCTTC.

This rearrangement joins TRBV6-9 to TRBJ2-7, with a tentative D call TRBD1 (6 bases). This CDR3 comprises 14 residues. CDR1 and CDR2 from the germline V gene are MNHGY and SVAAGI. The CDR3 nucleotides read TGTGCCAGCAGTGAACGCACAGGGATCTACGAGCGGTACGTC. Residues: CASSERTGIYERYV.

The CDR3 region is CASSFSTGTSRLFF. CDR3 DNA sequence: TGCGCCAGCAGCTTCTCTACAGGGACGAGTCGACTGTTTTTT. This chain joins TRBV5-1 and TRBJ1-4, with TRBD1 as a possible D gene (6 bases). The V end was cut by 2 bases, the J end by 13 bases, with 18 bases between. In germline, CDR1 is SGHRS, CDR2 YFSETQ. This CDR3 is 14 amino acids long. Drawing the rest from reference TRBV5-1 and TRBJ1-4, the complete variable domain is KAGVTQTPRYLIKTRGQQVTLSCSPISGHRSVSWYQQTPGQGLQFLFEYFSETQRNKGNFPGRFSGRQFSNSRSEMNVSTLELGDSALYLCASSFSTGTSRLFFGSGTQLSVL.

The chain has TRBV14 and TRBJ2-1; TRBD2 agrees at 8 bases. The CDR3 loop spans 15 amino acids. After removal of 6 bases from V and 3 bases from J, the junction contained 7 bases not matched to a gene. Looked up from germline, CDR1 is SGHDN and CDR2 is FVKESK. The CDR3 spells CASRPGGPGYNEQFF. The CDR3, as DNA: TGTGCCAGCAGGCCGGGGGGGCCGGGCTACAATGAGCAGTTCTTC.

The rearrangement joins TRBV5-4 to TRBJ2-7, with TRBD2 matching over 8 bases. The CDR3 runs 15 residues. V lost 0 bases and J lost 2; bases outside the gene matches: 4. The germline gives CDR1 SGHNT, CDR2 YYREEE (reference sequence). The CDR3 DNA sequence: TGTGCCAGCAGCTTGGGGTCGGGAGGGCCCTACGAGCAGTACGTC. Translated, it gives CASSLGSGGPYEQYV.

This rearrangement joins TRBV11-2 to TRBJ2-7; TRBD2 matches 7 bases. CDR1 is SGHAT and CDR2 is FQNNGV in the germline V gene. The J segment lost 0 bases and the V segment lost 4 bases, leaving 6 bases of the junction unmatched. This CDR3 is built from 15 residues. The CDR3 sequence: CASSSQRGSSYEQYF. DNA for the CDR3: TGTGCCAGCAGCTCTCAGCGGGGATCCTCCTACGAGCAGTACTTC.

The chain recombines TRBV18 with TRBJ2-1; D is unresolved. Germline V CDR1 and CDR2: KGHSH, LQKENI. The CDR3 spans 13 residues. Trimming pared 0 bases from V and 7 bases from J, leaving 7 bases between. The CDR3, as DNA: TGTGCCAGCTCACCACCTGGGAAAAATGAGCAGTTCTTC. It yields the protein CASSPPGKNEQFF.

This rearrangement joins TRBV27 to TRBJ2-3; D perhaps matches TRBD1 (6 bases). The germline V gene encodes CDR1 MNHEY and CDR2 SMNVEV (reference sequence). This CDR3 spans 13 amino acids. The ends were cut back, 6 bases at V and 3 bases at J, with 10 bases in the middle. The CDR3 region has the DNA TGTGCCAGCAGCCGCAGGGGAACAGATACGCAGTATTTT. Translation gives CASSRRGTDTQYF.

CDR3 protein: CASSARSRAGGYNEQFF. As DNA, the CDR3 is TGTGCCAGCAGCGCCAGAAGCCGGGCGGGGGGATACAATGAGCAGTTCTTC. J is TRBJ2-1 and V is TRBV9; 8 bases align to TRBD2. The V and J ends lost 3 bases and 4 bases, in that order; junction bases with no gene match: 12. Germline CDR1 is SGDLS and CDR2 is YYNGEE. This CDR3 region has 17 residues.

The chain employs TRBV30 and TRBJ1-2; D not resolved. The CDR3 consists of 12 residues. Trimming shortened V by 2 bases and J by 8 bases, and 12 bases separated the two germline ends. Germline V gives CDR1 GTSNPN, CDR2 SVGIG (reference sequence). As DNA, the CDR3 is TGTGCCTGGAGTACGGCGATGGGCGGCTACACCTTC. Translating gives CAWSTAMGGYTF.

This clone turned up a few times. The chain combines TRBV5-4 with TRBJ1-1, with TRBD1 matching over 9 bases. This CDR3 contains 16 residues. Unmatched junction bases numbered 15, after V lost 3 bases and J lost 9 bases. From germline, CDR1 is SGHNT and CDR2 YYREEE (reference sequence). Written as DNA, the CDR3 is TGTGCCAGCAGCTGGGGGGACAGGGACAAAGTAAGTCAAGCTTTCTTT. This translates into CASSWGDRDKVSQAFF. Looking up the rest from reference TRBV5-4 and TRBJ1-1 gives the full variable domain: ETGVTQSPTHLIKTRGQQVTLRCSSQSGHNTVSWYQQALGQGPQFIFQYYREEENGRGNFPPRFSGLQFPNYSSELNVNALELDDSALYLCASSWGDRDKVSQAFFGQGTRLTVV.

There are a few counts of this clone. This rearrangement joins TRBV2 to TRBJ2-2; 15 bases are shared with TRBD2. Germline lookup yields CDR1 SNHLY and CDR2 FYNNEI. This CDR3 region has 17 residues. V shed 8 bases and J 4 bases; nucleotides not matched to a gene: 8. CDR3 region: CASDSRTSGRGTGELFF. DNA of the CDR3: TGTGCCAGCGATTCCCGGACTAGCGGGAGGGGCACCGGGGAGCTGTTTTTT. The complete variable domain, with remaining parts taken from reference TRBV2 and TRBJ2-2, reads EPEVTQTPSHQVTQMGQEVILRCVPISNHLYFYWYRQILGQKVEFLVSFYNNEISEKSEIFDDQFSVERPDGSNFTLKIRSTKLEDSAMYFCASDSRTSGRGTGELFFGEGSRLTVL.

This clone was observed a handful of times. The chain couples TRBV6-6 to TRBJ1-1, with D possibly TRBD1 on 6 matching bases. The CDR3 is 15 residues long. Germline CDR1 and CDR2: MNHNY and SVGAGI (reference sequence). V dropped 7 bases and J dropped 0 bases, with 15 bases sitting between them. Here the CDR3 reads CASTDRSDLNTEAFF. DNA for the CDR3: TGTGCCAGCACCGACAGGAGCGATCTGAACACTGAAGCTTTCTTT.

The gene calls are TRBV27 and TRBJ2-2; no firm D call. Trimming pared 3 bases from V and 2 bases from J, leaving 7 bases between. CDR1 and CDR2 from the germline V gene are MNHEY and SMNVEV (reference sequence). CDR3 size: 14 residues. This CDR3 reads CASSLVRNTGELFF. The CDR3 nucleotides read TGTGCCAGCAGTTTGGTTAGAAACACCGGGGAGCTGTTTTTT.

The chain has TRBV19 and TRBJ1-1; possibly TRBD1 for D (5 bases). The CDR3 is made up of 13 amino acids. From germline, CDR1 is LNHDA and CDR2 SQIVND (reference sequence). V was cut by 9 bases and J by 5 bases, with 16 bases left in between. CDR3 in amino acids: CARLIWGETEAFF. As DNA, the CDR3 is TGTGCCAGACTGATTTGGGGGGAGACTGAAGCTTTCTTT.

This chain connects TRBV7-3 to TRBJ2-1; D unclear. The CDR3 covers 15 residues. Trimming took 5 bases from V and 2 from J, leaving 13 bases between them. The V gene's germline CDR1 is SGHTA and CDR2 FQGTGA. CDR3 nucleotide sequence: TGTGCCAGCAGCCCCCGACTGGAGACCTACAATGAGCAGTTCTTC. It is translated as CASSPRLETYNEQFF.

This rearrangement joins TRBV15 to TRBJ1-5; D may be TRBD1 (5 bases). The CDR3 has 15 amino acids. Germline assignment: CDR1 LNHNV and CDR2 YYDKDF (reference sequence). The germline V and J ends were trimmed by 0 bases and 7 bases, with 13 bases remaining between them. The DNA for the CDR3 is TGTGCCACCAGCAGAGACAGGGCCCCGGGGCAGCCCCAGCATTTT. This codes for CATSRDRAPGQPQHF.

This chain uses TRBV18 with TRBJ2-7, with 11 bases matching TRBD2. Germline values: CDR1 KGHSH, CDR2 LQKENI. This CDR3 is 15 amino acids long. Trimming took 4 bases from V and 3 from J; bases not matched to a gene: 5. CDR3 coding DNA: TGTGCCAGCTCACGGGGACTAGCGGAAATCTACGAGCAGTACTTC. Amino acids: CASSRGLAEIYEQYF.